One sample yielded the 16 T cell receptor beta chains listed below, sequenced in a study of cytomegalovirus exposure and HLA in healthy donors. Primers included in the PCR were 60 Vbeta and 13 Jbeta primers. Generated by immunoSEQ multiplex PCR, the TCRdb table keeps only in-frame clones and is missing some. The sample has about 200,000 clones; around 83% are singletons. The sample comprised PBMCs. The receptors come from a man aged 35 to 55 in good health and CMV-seropositive.

This clone showed up just once. V and J are TRBV6-6 and TRBJ2-7; TRBD1 matches 7 bases. The ends lost 5 bases at V and 0 bases at J; junction bases unmatched: 7. The germline gives CDR1 MNHNY, CDR2 SVGAGI (reference sequence). This CDR3 spans 15 amino acids. The CDR3 nucleotides read TGTGCCAGCAGTCCTCACGACAGGGACTCCTACGAGCAGTACTTC. Translating it yields CASSPHDRDSYEQYF.

The chain uses TRBV6-5 and TRBJ2-7, with D uncertain. This CDR3 spans 12 amino acids. Trimming left V 1 base short and J 7 bases short, with 8 bases between. CDR1 MNHEY and CDR2 SVGAGI come from the germline V gene. The CDR3 is CASSYLGREQYF. CDR3 DNA: TGTGCCAGCAGTTACTTGGGCCGTGAGCAGTACTTC.

DNA for the CDR3: TGTGCCAGCAGCTCCCCGGACAGTCAAGAGACCCAGTACTTC. Amino acid sequence: CASSSPDSQETQYF. The chain combines TRBV7-2 with TRBJ2-5, with a weak D call TRBD1 (6 bases). Between the trimmed V and J ends, which lost 4 bases and 2 bases, there was a span of 11 bases. CDR1 and CDR2 (germline): SGHTA, FQGNSA. The CDR3 length is 14 residues.

This clone was recorded once. This chain joins TRBV11-2 and TRBJ2-7, with D unclear. The germline gives CDR1 SGHAT, CDR2 FQNNGV. The CDR3 has 12 residues. V shed 0 bases and J shed 3 bases, with 3 bases lying between them. The CDR3 DNA follows: TGTGCCAGCAGCTTAGAACACTACGAGCAGTACTTC. Translation gives CASSLEHYEQYF. The complete variable domain, with remaining parts taken from reference TRBV11-2 and TRBJ2-7, reads EAGVAQSPRYKIIEKRQSVAFWCNPISGHATLYWYQQILGQGPKLLIQFQNNGVVDDSQLPKDRFSAERLKGVDSTLKIQPAKLEDSAVYLCASSLEHYEQYFGPGTRLTVT.

The chain carries TRBV6-1 and TRBJ2-5; D unclear. Germline V CDR1 and CDR2: MNHNS, SASEGT. V was trimmed by 6 bases and J by 2 bases, leaving 16 bases between them. The CDR3 totals 15 residues. Here the CDR3 reads CASSQSGPRQETQYF. CDR3 DNA: TGTGCCAGCAGCCAAAGTGGGCCACGGCAAGAGACCCAGTACTTC.

V and J are TRBV6-6 and TRBJ1-4; 10 bases are shared with TRBD1. J was trimmed by 8 bases and V by 5 bases; bases with no gene match: 8. The CDR3 totals 15 residues. CDR1 and CDR2 (germline): MNHNY, SVGAGI (reference sequence). The CDR3 nucleotides are TGTGCCAGCAGTCCCGGGACAGGGGTGCGGGAAAAACTGTTTTTT. Its protein product is CASSPGTGVREKLFF.

This chain links TRBV30 with TRBJ1-5, with 10 bases that match TRBD1. The CDR3 runs to 20 residues. With V trimmed by 0 bases and J by 0 bases, 14 bases remained unmatched. Germline CDR1 is GTSNPN and CDR2 is SVGIG (reference sequence). For the CDR3, the DNA is TGTGCCTGGAGTGTCCCGGACGGACAGGGGGGCGGGTATAGCAATCAGCCCCAGCATTTT. Encoded protein: CAWSVPDGQGGGYSNQPQHF. Full variable domain (outside the CDR3, taken from reference TRBV30 and TRBJ1-5): SQTIHQWPATLVQPVGSPLSLECTVEGTSNPNLYWYRQAAGRGLQLLFYSVGIGQISSEVPQNLSASRPQDRQFILSSKKLLLSDSGFYLCAWSVPDGQGGGYSNQPQHFGDGTRLSIL.

The chain joins TRBV18 to TRBJ2-5; TRBD2 matches at 14 bases. The closer fit of TRBJ2-7 to the DNA end suggests the J call may be wrong. From germline, CDR1 is KGHSH and CDR2 LQKENI. The CDR3 is made up of 14 amino acids. The CDR3 bases are TGTGCCAGCTCAGGGACTAGCGGGAGCCACGAGCAGTACTTC. Its translation is CASSGTSGSHEQYF.

The J gene is TRBJ2-1, the V gene TRBV4-2; 9 nucleotides line up with TRBD2. V shed 5 bases and J 8 bases; nucleotides not matched to a gene: 13. The CDR3 contains 16 residues. The germline CDR1 and CDR2 sequences are LGHNA and YNFKEQ. The CDR3 region has the DNA TGTGCCAGCAGCTCCGGGGGGCGGGAGGGCCGGGATGAGCAGTTCTTC. Its protein product is CASSSGGREGRDEQFF.

The V call is TRBV2, the J call TRBJ1-3, with a weak D call TRBD1 (5 bases). Per the germline V gene, CDR1 is SNHLY and CDR2 is FYNNEI. The CDR3 is 15 residues long. The V and J ends lost 5 bases and 0 bases respectively, with 11 bases between them. The CDR3 spells CASSTGGVSGNTIYF. The CDR3 DNA reads TGTGCCAGCAGTACTGGGGGGGTCTCTGGAAACACCATATATTTT.

As for this clone: Relative to the germline gene, one junction end is altered; a read error may explain this. V usage is TRBV5-5 and J usage is TRBJ2-4; TRBD1 matches at 10 bases. This CDR3 has 18 amino acids. CDR1 and CDR2 from the germline V gene are SGHKS and YYEKEE (reference sequence). The CDR3 spells CASSSGTGERLAKNSQYF. CDR3 sequence (DNA): TGTGCCAGCAGCTCCGGGACAGGGGAAAGGCTAGCCAAAAACAGTCAGTACTTC. Combining the CDR3 with reference TRBV5-5 and TRBJ2-4 gives the whole variable domain DAGVTQSPTHLIKTRGQQVTLRCSPISGHKSVSWYQQVLGQGPQFIFQYYEKEERGRGNFPDRFSARQFPNYSSELNVNALLLGDSALYLCASSSGTGERLAKNSQYFGAGTRLSVL.

The gene calls are TRBV5-1 and TRBJ1-1; D is unclear. From germline, CDR1 is SGHRS and CDR2 YFSETQ. The CDR3 contains 12 residues. V shed 2 bases and J shed 11 bases, with 13 bases lying between them. The chain's CDR3 is CASSFEGRDAFF. In nucleotides, the CDR3 is TGCGCCAGCAGCTTTGAGGGCCGGGATGCTTTCTTT.

This clone was picked up a small number of times. The chain links TRBV2 to TRBJ2-3, with D possibly matching TRBD2 (6 bases). The CDR3 is made up of 17 amino acids. Trimming took 2 bases from V and 3 from J, leaving 18 bases between them. Germline V gives CDR1 SNHLY, CDR2 FYNNEI. CDR3 DNA: TGTGCCAGCAGTGAACCCCGCGGGACTCCTCTTACAGATACGCAGTATTTT. This gives the protein CASSEPRGTPLTDTQYF.

The chain has TRBV6-6 and TRBJ1-1; 8 nucleotides match TRBD1. The germline V gene encodes CDR1 MNHNY and CDR2 SVGAGI (reference sequence). The CDR3 contains 12 residues. V trimming: 10 bases; J trimming: 3 bases; junction bases outside the gene matches: 4. The CDR3 loop reads CATQTGDTEAFF. The CDR3 DNA sequence: TGTGCCACCCAGACAGGGGACACTGAAGCTTTCTTT.

The rearrangement joins TRBV5-4 to TRBJ2-1, with 9 bases lining up with TRBD2. J was trimmed by 5 bases and V by 1 base; bases with no gene match: 7. In germline, CDR1 is SGHNT, CDR2 YYREEE (reference sequence). The CDR3 extends over 16 amino acids. CDR3 region: CASSLSAGLANNEQFF. The CDR3 DNA sequence: TGTGCCAGCAGCTTGAGTGCCGGACTAGCGAACAATGAGCAGTTCTTC.

This clone was counted once. J is TRBJ2-7 and V is TRBV6-1, with D possibly matching TRBD1 (5 bases). The germline V and J ends were trimmed by 6 bases and 5 bases, with 20 bases remaining between them. This CDR3 is 15 amino acids long. The V gene's germline CDR1 is MNHNS and CDR2 SASEGT. The DNA of the CDR3 is TGTGCCAGCAGCGCCTCCCGTACAGGAACGGACGAGCAGTACTTC. Amino acid sequence: CASSASRTGTDEQYF.